The T cell receptor beta chain under discussion was sequenced for a study of blood T cells in healthy people across ages. The CDR3 length is 14 residues. The germline CDR1 and CDR2 sequences are MNHNS and SASEGT. With 10 bases removed from V and 2 bases from J, the gap between germline ends came to 16 bases. PCR was performed a second time for roughly 7 to 12 cycles using a sample-barcoded 5' primer and a J-beta primer mix. TCRdb reprocessed the 5' RACE reads via MiXCR and lists one record per CDR3 protein. The table includes roughly 800,000 distinct CDR3 sequences, approximately 24% detected once. The sample also formed part of further work on T cells of mothers and their children.

The genes are TRBV6-1 and TRBJ2-3; no reliable D call. Sample: blood. The source is a boy between 10 and 17 years old in good health. The CDR3 coding sequence is TGTGCCACCCTGTCGGGTGGGGACACAGATACGCAGTATTTT. Encoded protein: CATLSGGDTDTQYF.